These 23 T cell receptor beta chains originate from one sample sequenced in a study of T cells after yellow fever vaccination. TCRdb used MiXCR to reprocess the 5' RACE reads, holding one entry per CDR3 protein. The sample records 400,000 or so distinct CDR3 sequences, about 6.2% being singletons. Sample: PBMCs, taken 5 days after the yellow fever booster vaccination. The source is a man aged 25-45 years who received the YFV17D yellow fever vaccine.

The chain combines TRBV20-1 with TRBJ2-1; D is possibly TRBD2 (5 bases). The CDR3 consists of 12 residues. V was trimmed by 0 bases and J by 7 bases, leaving 7 bases between them. Germline-derived CDR1 and CDR2 are DFQATT and SNEGSKA (reference sequence). CDR3 DNA: TGCAGTGCTAGAGATCGCGGGAATGAGCAGTTCTTC. It encodes CSARDRGNEQFF.

This clonotype was counted at least ten times. V gene TRBV7-9 combines with J gene TRBJ1-4; D is unresolved. Per germline, CDR1 SEHNR and CDR2 FQNEAQ (reference sequence). The CDR3 is 15 residues long. V lost 5 bases to trimming and J lost 8 bases, with 18 bases between them. The DNA for the CDR3 is TGTGCCAGCAGCCCCCACCCATCGGTTTTGGAAAAACTGTTTTTT. Amino acid sequence: CASSPHPSVLEKLFF.

V and J are TRBV14 and TRBJ2-7, with D perhaps TRBD1 (6 bases). The germline V gene encodes CDR1 SGHDN and CDR2 FVKESK. Trimming pared 4 bases from V and 5 bases from J, leaving 12 bases between. This CDR3 region has 13 residues. CDR3 loop: CASSLGTRHEQYF. The CDR3 coding sequence is TGTGCCAGCAGCCTCGGGACACGCCACGAGCAGTACTTC.

At least ten counts were recorded for this clonotype. This rearrangement joins TRBV20-1 to TRBJ2-1; 10 nucleotides match TRBD1. The CDR3 runs 14 residues. Germline trimming cut 5 bases from V and 4 bases from J; bases unmatched to any gene: 5. Germline V gene data show CDR1 as DFQATT and CDR2 as SNEGSKA (reference sequence). As DNA, the CDR3 is TGCAGTGCTTCACGGGACAGGGGATACAATGAGCAGTTCTTC. This translates into CSASRDRGYNEQFF.

This clonotype was observed a handful of times. The chain recombines TRBV5-1 with TRBJ2-3; D gene unclear. The CDR3 loop spans 14 amino acids. V was clipped by 1 base and J by 3 bases, with 9 bases between them. Per the germline V gene, CDR1 is SGHRS and CDR2 is YFSETQ. CDR3 nucleotide sequence: TGCGCCAGCAGCTTGAACCCAGCAACAGATACGCAGTATTTT. Amino acid sequence: CASSLNPATDTQYF.

Ten or more counts support this clonotype. The J gene is TRBJ2-2, the V gene TRBV18; 10 bases are shared with TRBD2. The germline V gene has CDR1 KGHSH and CDR2 LQKENI. CDR3 length equals 18 residues. Trimming removed 4 bases from V and 0 bases from J; junction bases left unmatched: 8. The CDR3 DNA is TGTGCCAGCTCACTTCGCGGGACTAGCGCAACGAACACCGGGGAGCTGTTTTTT. This encodes CASSLRGTSATNTGELFF.

This clonotype came up many times. The V and J genes are TRBV4-2 and TRBJ2-5, with TRBD2 matching 7 bases. CDR1 is LGHNA, CDR2 YNFKEQ, per germline. This CDR3 has 15 amino acids. The V gene end was trimmed by 1 base and the J gene end by 4 bases; junction bases not matched to a gene: 6. The CDR3 spells CASSQGQREGETQYF. The DNA for the CDR3 is TGTGCCAGCAGCCAAGGCCAGCGGGAAGGAGAGACCCAGTACTTC.

This clonotype was observed at least ten times. This chain connects TRBV7-9 to TRBJ1-6; 10 bases align to TRBD1. CDR3 size: 15 residues. The ends lost 1 base at V and 10 bases at J; junction bases unmatched: 4. Germline V gene data show CDR1 as SEHNR and CDR2 as FQNEAQ (reference sequence). CDR3 protein: CASSLVTGGWSPLHF. Written as DNA, the CDR3 is TGTGCCAGCAGCTTAGTGACAGGGGGCTGGTCACCCCTCCACTTT.

This clonotype has just a few counts. This chain links TRBV14 with TRBJ1-5; the D is unclear. Per germline, CDR1 SGHDN and CDR2 FVKESK. This CDR3 region has 14 residues. V dropped 1 base and J dropped 3 bases, with 7 bases sitting between them. In nucleotides, the CDR3 is TGTGCCAGCAGCCAAGTCGGGGACAATCAGCCCCAGCATTTT. Residues: CASSQVGDNQPQHF.

For this clonotype: A single base separates this from a much larger clone, so it may be a read error. This rearrangement joins TRBV27 to TRBJ2-5; D uncertain. V dropped 10 bases and J dropped 14 bases, with 20 bases sitting between them. Germline-derived CDR1 and CDR2 are MNHEY and SMNVEV (reference sequence). The CDR3 is 11 amino acids. CDR3: CANMAKAHQYF. In nucleotides, the CDR3 is TGTGCCAACATGGCTAAGGCACACCAATACTTC.

V usage is TRBV5-6 and J usage is TRBJ1-5; D remains ambiguous. CDR3 length equals 15 residues. The germline CDR1 and CDR2 sequences are SGHDT and YYEEEE. Trimming pared 4 bases from V and 1 base from J, leaving 12 bases between. The CDR3 spells CASSPPTVSNQPQHF. CDR3 sequence (DNA): TGTGCCAGCAGCCCGCCTACAGTGAGCAATCAGCCCCAGCATTTT.

The sample holds a few counts of this clonotype. An end of the junction does not agree with germline; a read error may underlie this. The rearrangement links TRBV20-1 to TRBJ2-1; 7 nucleotides align to TRBD2. Looked up from germline, CDR1 is DFQATT and CDR2 is SNEGSKA (reference sequence). The CDR3 sequence is 12 residues long. CDR3 DNA: TGCAGTGCTCCGAGCCGAGCGGGGCCCTCCCACTTC. Residues: CSAPSRAGPSHF.

This clonotype was observed at least ten times. This sequence joins TRBV5-1 and TRBJ2-7, with TRBD1 matching over 8 bases. The CDR3 consists of 14 residues. Germline V gives CDR1 SGHRS, CDR2 YFSETQ. Trimming took 4 bases from V and 2 from J; bases not matched to a gene: 5. CDR3 region: CASSRQGSTYEQYF. The CDR3 DNA sequence: TGCGCCAGCAGCCGACAGGGGTCGACCTACGAGCAGTACTTC.

This clonotype was seen a handful of times. The chain joins TRBV4-3 to TRBJ1-5; 10 bases line up with TRBD1. V lost 4 bases to trimming and J lost 4 bases; unmatched junction nucleotides: 1. Germline V gene sequence: CDR1 LGHNA, CDR2 YSLEER. This CDR3 is built from 14 residues. The CDR3 DNA sequence: TGCGCCAGCAGCCTGGACAGGGGGAATCAGCCCCAGCATTTT. Encoded protein: CASSLDRGNQPQHF.

This clonotype has a count of ten or more. The chain joins TRBV29-1 to TRBJ2-3; 10 bases align to TRBD1. V lost 8 bases and J lost 2; bases outside the gene matches: 7. Germline CDR1 SQVTM, CDR2 ANQGSEA. This CDR3 spans 14 amino acids. As DNA, the CDR3 is TGCAGCATACAGACAGGGGGCCTCACAGATACGCAGTATTTT. It is translated as CSIQTGGLTDTQYF.

The chain couples TRBV5-1 to TRBJ2-3; D is possibly TRBD2 (5 bases). Germline V gene data show CDR1 as SGHRS and CDR2 as YFSETQ. Trimming removed 5 bases at V and 0 bases at J, with 19 bases between. This CDR3 has 17 residues. CDR3 in DNA: TGCGCCAGCAGTTACCCTCGGCGGGCCTCTAGCACAGATACGCAGTATTTT. This translates into CASSYPRRASSTDTQYF.

This clonotype was found a few times. The chain couples TRBV6-5 to TRBJ2-1, with D possibly matching TRBD2 (9 bases). Germline V lookup: CDR1 MNHEY, CDR2 SVGAGI. The V end lost 6 bases, the J end lost 8 bases, and 26 bases lay between the germline ends. The length of the CDR3 is 17 residues. The CDR3 reads CASRYTGGPSGNDEQFF. The DNA for the CDR3 is TGTGCCAGCAGATACACAGGGGGGCCTAGCGGGAACGATGAGCAGTTCTTC.

This clonotype was detected only a few times. The gene calls are TRBV5-5 and TRBJ2-1; D is possibly TRBD2 (5 bases). The CDR3 runs 17 residues. Deletions cut 4 bases from V and 2 bases from J, with 19 bases between. The V gene's germline CDR1 is SGHKS and CDR2 YYEKEE (reference sequence). CDR3 residues: CASSDYPGDPTYNEQFF. CDR3 bases: TGTGCCAGCAGCGACTACCCCGGAGACCCTACCTACAATGAGCAGTTCTTC.

This clonotype was detected only a few times. For the CDR3, the DNA is TGCGCCAGCAGCCAAACGACAGGGGGTTCAGATACGCAGTATTTT. Its protein product is CASSQTTGGSDTQYF. This chain uses TRBV4-3 with TRBJ2-3; 9 positions match TRBD1. Germline V gene sequence: CDR1 LGHNA, CDR2 YSLEER. V lost 2 bases to trimming and J lost 4 bases; unmatched junction nucleotides: 4. CDR3 size: 15 residues.

This clonotype was seen many times. J is TRBJ2-7 and V is TRBV21-1. TRBV21-1 is shown as a pseudogene. This CDR3 comprises 12 residues. The CDR3 DNA reads TGTGCCAGCACCGACGGACGCCACGAGCAGTACTTC. This translates into CASTDGRHEQYF.

In its sample, this clonotype was seen many times. The chain carries TRBV6-6 and TRBJ1-1, with TRBD1 matching over 7 bases. Germline V CDR1 and CDR2: MNHNY, SVGAGI (reference sequence). CDR3 length equals 13 residues. V lost 5 bases and J lost 3; bases outside the gene matches: 3. As DNA, the CDR3 is TGTGCCAGCAGTGTCAGGGGGGACACTGAAGCTTTCTTT. Protein: CASSVRGDTEAFF.

This clonotype was found many times. This sequence joins TRBV7-9 and TRBJ1-1; 7 bases line up with TRBD1. V shed 10 bases, J shed 1 base, and the junction held 9 bases outside the gene matches. This CDR3 spans 14 amino acids. Germline CDR1 and CDR2: SEHNR and FQNEAQ (reference sequence). As DNA, the CDR3 is TGTGCCACCGCGGGATACAGGGGGAACACTGAAGCTTTCTTT. Protein product: CATAGYRGNTEAFF.

The V and J genes are TRBV5-1 and TRBJ2-3, with a tentative D call TRBD1 (6 bases). Per the germline V gene, CDR1 is SGHRS and CDR2 is YFSETQ. Trimming removed 1 base at V and 3 bases at J, with 9 bases between. CDR3 length equals 14 residues. CDR3 sequence reads: CASSLRGTTDTQYF. As DNA, the CDR3 is TGCGCCAGCAGCTTGAGGGGGACGACAGATACGCAGTATTTT.